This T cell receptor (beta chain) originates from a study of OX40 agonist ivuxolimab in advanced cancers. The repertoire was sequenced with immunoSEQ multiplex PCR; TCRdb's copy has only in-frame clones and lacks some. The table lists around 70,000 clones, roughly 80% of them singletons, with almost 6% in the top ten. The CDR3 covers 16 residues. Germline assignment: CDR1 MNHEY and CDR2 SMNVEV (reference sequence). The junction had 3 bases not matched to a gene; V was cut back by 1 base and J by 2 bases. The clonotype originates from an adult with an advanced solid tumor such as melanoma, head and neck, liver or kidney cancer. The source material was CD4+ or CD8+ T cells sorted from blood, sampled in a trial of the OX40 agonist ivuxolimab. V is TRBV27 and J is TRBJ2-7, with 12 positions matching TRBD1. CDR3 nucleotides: TGTGCCAGCAGTTTATGGGACAGGGGGCGGCCCTACGAGCAGTACTTC. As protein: CASSLWDRGRPYEQYF.